One and the same sample provided the 15 T cell receptor beta chains below, sequenced in a study of regulatory T cells in long-lasting Graves disease. Relying on iRepertoire HTBI primers and Arm-PCR of CDR3 regions, the team built TCR beta libraries. TCRdb processed the multiplex PCR reads anew with MiXCR; each CDR3 protein has one entry. The sample contains roughly 500,000 distinct CDR3 sequences, roughly 14% of which appear only once. The sample's time point: newly diagnosed GD, antithyroid drugs for less than 3 months. Generation of the TCR library employed RNA extracted from PBMCs. The same specimen was also included in a second study, on T cells in Graves' hyperthyroidism and ophthalmopathy.

This specimen consisted of peripheral blood mononuclear cells (PBMCs), obtained at new diagnosis, from a patient treated with antithyroid drugs. Every receptor here comes from a man younger than 40 with Graves disease.

This clonotype was counted a few times. The V and J genes are TRBV30 and TRBJ2-7; possibly TRBD1 for D (6 bases). Germline CDR1 GTSNPN, CDR2 SVGIG (reference sequence). V gave up 1 base and J gave up 0 bases, with 16 bases separating them. CDR3 size: 16 residues. The CDR3 protein is CAWSARSWDTSYEQYF. DNA for the CDR3: TGTGCCTGGAGTGCCAGGTCCTGGGACACCTCCTACGAGCAGTACTTC.

V usage is TRBV19 and J usage is TRBJ2-6; no firm D call. V was pared by 1 base and J by 1 base, with 8 bases between. CDR3 length equals 16 residues. CDR1 and CDR2 (germline): LNHDA, SQIVND (reference sequence). CDR3: CASSIVGPSGANVLTF. CDR3 DNA sequence: TGTGCCAGTAGTATAGTGGGTCCTTCTGGGGCCAACGTCCTGACTTTC.

This clonotype was observed at least ten times. V gene TRBV15 combines with J gene TRBJ2-2, with D possibly matching TRBD1 (6 bases). The germline V gene encodes CDR1 LNHNV and CDR2 YYDKDF (reference sequence). This CDR3 spans 15 amino acids. V shed 6 bases and J shed 2 bases, with 13 bases lying between them. Here the CDR3 reads CATSSGTSNTGELFF. The CDR3 DNA reads TGTGCCACCAGTTCCGGGACAAGCAACACCGGGGAGCTGTTTTTT.

There are many counts of this clonotype. The chain carries TRBV30 and TRBJ2-4, with D unclear. The V end was cut by 3 bases, the J end by 4 bases, with 7 bases between. Germline-derived CDR1 and CDR2 are GTSNPN and SVGIG (reference sequence). The CDR3 extends over 12 amino acids. The CDR3 loop is CAWSATKNIQYF. CDR3 DNA sequence: TGTGCCTGGAGCGCAACGAAAAACATTCAGTACTTC.

In its sample, this clonotype was seen many times. This chain uses TRBV11-2 with TRBJ1-3, with D unclear. V gave up 2 bases and J gave up 3 bases, with 2 bases separating them. The germline gives CDR1 SGHAT, CDR2 FQNNGV. The CDR3 runs to 12 residues. In DNA, the CDR3 is TGTGCCAGCAGCTTAAATGGAAACACCATATATTTT. This gives the protein CASSLNGNTIYF.

In this sample, this clonotype turned up a few times. The chain carries TRBV12-3 or TRBV12-4 and TRBJ1-2; D is possibly TRBD1 (6 bases). V lost 5 bases, J lost 4 bases, and 23 bases lay in between. The CDR3 runs to 17 residues. The CDR3: CASSPLRGGSPRYGYTF. In DNA form, the CDR3 reads TGTGCCAGCAGTCCCCTCAGGGGAGGGTCACCCCGCTATGGCTACACCTTC.

The sample holds many counts of this clonotype. The V and J genes are TRBV24-1 and TRBJ2-2, with D uncertain. V was trimmed by 5 bases and J by 6 bases, leaving 15 bases between them. The V gene's germline CDR1 is KGHDR and CDR2 SFDVKD. CDR3 length: 15 amino acids. In DNA form, the CDR3 reads TGTGCCACCAGTGGGAAGAATGACATTCCCGGGGAGCTGTTTTTT. Encoded protein: CATSGKNDIPGELFF.

This sequence joins TRBV24-1 and TRBJ2-3, with 7 bases matching TRBD2. V lost 3 bases to trimming and J lost 0 bases; unmatched junction nucleotides: 11. Germline CDR1 reads KGHDR; CDR2 reads SFDVKD. The CDR3 runs 18 residues. The CDR3 sequence is CATSDPRGSGVSTDTQYF. Here the CDR3 DNA reads TGTGCCACCAGTGATCCCCGGGGGAGCGGGGTTAGCACAGATACGCAGTATTTT.

Many counts were recorded for this clonotype. V gene TRBV6-1 combines with J gene TRBJ2-7, with 9 bases that match TRBD2. Germline CDR1 MNHNS, CDR2 SASEGT. Trimming removed 6 bases from V and 0 bases from J; junction bases left unmatched: 6. The CDR3 spans 15 residues. The CDR3 is CASSKTSGSSYEQYF. CDR3 nucleotide sequence: TGTGCCAGCAGCAAGACTAGCGGCAGCTCCTACGAGCAGTACTTC.

This clonotype was seen ten or more times. This chain uses TRBV29-1 with TRBJ1-1; 7 nucleotides line up with TRBD1. The CDR3 covers 17 residues. The V gene's germline CDR1 is SQVTM and CDR2 ANQGSEA. Trimming took 1 base from V and 0 from J; bases not matched to a gene: 11. The CDR3 sequence: CSVEGRQGGRMNTEAFF. The CDR3 region has the DNA TGCAGCGTTGAAGGTCGGCAGGGGGGGCGAATGAACACTGAAGCTTTCTTT.

This clonotype was recorded many times. The gene calls are TRBV28 and TRBJ1-1; no firm D call. Germline V gene sequence: CDR1 MDHEN, CDR2 SYDVKM. The CDR3 has 14 residues. With 7 bases removed from V and 6 bases from J, the gap between germline ends came to 18 bases. This CDR3 is CASNIQGPLPEAFF. The CDR3 DNA sequence: TGTGCCAGCAACATTCAAGGGCCCCTTCCTGAAGCTTTCTTT.

At least ten counts were recorded for this clonotype. The J gene is TRBJ2-7, the V gene TRBV5-1; D remains unclear. Germline assignment: CDR1 SGHRS and CDR2 YFSETQ. Between the trimmed V and J ends, which lost 4 bases and 3 bases, there was a span of 14 bases. The length of the CDR3 is 14 residues. DNA for the CDR3: TGCGCCAGCAGCGACACGGCCGAACACTACGAGCAGTACTTC. Translated: CASSDTAEHYEQYF. Full variable domain (remainder filled in from reference TRBV5-1 and TRBJ2-7): KAGVTQTPRYLIKTRGQQVTLSCSPISGHRSVSWYQQTPGQGLQFLFEYFSETQRNKGNFPGRFSGRQFSNSRSEMNVSTLELGDSALYLCASSDTAEHYEQYFGPGTRLTVT.

This clonotype was seen many times. J is TRBJ2-7 and V is TRBV7-2; 7 positions agree with TRBD2. The V gene end was trimmed by 1 base and the J gene end by 1 base; junction bases not matched to a gene: 4. The CDR3 sequence is 15 residues long. The V gene's germline CDR1 is SGHTA and CDR2 FQGNSA. CDR3 residues: CASSLVSGKSYEQYF. The CDR3 DNA follows: TGTGCCAGCAGCTTAGTAAGCGGGAAATCCTACGAGCAGTACTTC.

This clonotype showed up just a few times. V gene TRBV19 combines with J gene TRBJ1-3; 7 bases are shared with TRBD1. The CDR3 runs 16 residues. With 4 bases clipped from V and 0 bases from J, the junction kept 6 bases outside the gene matches. The germline gives CDR1 LNHDA, CDR2 SQIVND (reference sequence). Here the CDR3 reads CASSKGQTRSGNTIYF. CDR3 bases: TGTGCCAGTAGTAAGGGACAGACCCGCTCTGGAAACACCATATATTTT.

This clonotype was detected many times. The V gene is TRBV12-5, the J gene TRBJ2-2; no firm D call. The CDR3 covers 17 residues. Trimming removed 0 bases at V and 0 bases at J, with 11 bases between. Germline V CDR1 and CDR2: LGHNT, FRNRAP. DNA of the CDR3: TGTGCTAGTGGTTTGGTCATTGCCAGGACGAACACCGGGGAGCTGTTTTTT. It is translated as CASGLVIARTNTGELFF.